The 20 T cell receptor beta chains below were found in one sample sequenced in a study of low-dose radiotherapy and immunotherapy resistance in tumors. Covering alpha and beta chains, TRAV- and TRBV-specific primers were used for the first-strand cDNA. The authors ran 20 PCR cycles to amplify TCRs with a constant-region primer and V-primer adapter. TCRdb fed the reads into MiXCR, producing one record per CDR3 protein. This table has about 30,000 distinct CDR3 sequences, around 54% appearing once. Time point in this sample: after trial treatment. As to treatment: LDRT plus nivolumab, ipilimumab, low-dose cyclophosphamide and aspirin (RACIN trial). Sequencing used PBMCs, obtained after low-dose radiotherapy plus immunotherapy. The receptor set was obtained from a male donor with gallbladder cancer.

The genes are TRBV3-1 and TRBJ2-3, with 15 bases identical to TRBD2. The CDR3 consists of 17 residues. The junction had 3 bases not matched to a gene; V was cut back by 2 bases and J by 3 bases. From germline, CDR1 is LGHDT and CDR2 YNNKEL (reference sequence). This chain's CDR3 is CASSQPGTSGRTDTQYF. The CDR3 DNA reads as TGTGCCAGCAGCCAACCCGGGACTAGCGGGAGGACAGATACGCAGTATTTT.

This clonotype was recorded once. CDR3 region: CASRPARGTQYF. DNA of the CDR3: TGTGCCAGCAGACCCGCCCGGGGGACCCAGTACTTC. V and J are TRBV6-2 or TRBV6-3 and TRBJ2-5, with a possible D match to TRBD2 (5 bases). The CDR3 length is 12 residues. From germline, CDR1 is MNHEY and CDR2 SVGEGT. Trimming took off 6 bases at V and 7 bases at J, with 12 bases between the two ends.

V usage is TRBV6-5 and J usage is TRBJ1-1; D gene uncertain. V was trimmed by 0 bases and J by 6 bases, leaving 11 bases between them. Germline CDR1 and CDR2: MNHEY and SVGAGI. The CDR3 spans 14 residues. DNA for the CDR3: TGTGCCAGCAGTTACTCAGGTCAGCTCGCTGAAGCTTTCTTT. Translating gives CASSYSGQLAEAFF.

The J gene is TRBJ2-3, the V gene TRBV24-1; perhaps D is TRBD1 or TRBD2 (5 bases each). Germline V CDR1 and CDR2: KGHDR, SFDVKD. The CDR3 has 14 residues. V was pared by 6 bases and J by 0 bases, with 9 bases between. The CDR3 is CATSNRDSTDTQYF. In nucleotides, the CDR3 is TGTGCCACCAGTAACCGGGACAGCACAGATACGCAGTATTTT.

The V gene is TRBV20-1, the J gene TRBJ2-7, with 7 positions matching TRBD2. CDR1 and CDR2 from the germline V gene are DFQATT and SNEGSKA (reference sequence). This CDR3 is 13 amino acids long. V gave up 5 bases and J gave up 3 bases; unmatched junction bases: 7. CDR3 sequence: CSASGTNDYEQYF. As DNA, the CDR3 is TGCAGTGCTTCCGGGACTAACGACTACGAGCAGTACTTC.

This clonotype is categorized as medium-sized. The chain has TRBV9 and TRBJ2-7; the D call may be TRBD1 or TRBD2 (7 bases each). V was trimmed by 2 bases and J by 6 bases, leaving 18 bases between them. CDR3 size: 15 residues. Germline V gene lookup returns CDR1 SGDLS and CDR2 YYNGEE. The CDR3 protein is CASSVREGALSEQYF. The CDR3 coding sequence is TGTGCCAGCAGCGTTAGGGAGGGGGCGCTTAGCGAGCAGTACTTC.

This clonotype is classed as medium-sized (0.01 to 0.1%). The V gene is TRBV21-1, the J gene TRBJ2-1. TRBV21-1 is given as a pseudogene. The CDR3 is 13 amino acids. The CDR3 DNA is TGTGCCAGCAGCAAAGCGCTCGGTTATGAGCAGTTCTTC. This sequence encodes CASSKALGYEQFF.

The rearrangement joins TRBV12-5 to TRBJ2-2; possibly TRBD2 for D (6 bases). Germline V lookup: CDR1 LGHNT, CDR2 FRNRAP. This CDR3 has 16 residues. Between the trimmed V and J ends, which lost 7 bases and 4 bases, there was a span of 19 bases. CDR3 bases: TGTGCTAGTGCCCTTATGGCCGGGGGAGGCACCGGGGAGCTGTTTTTT. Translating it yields CASALMAGGGTGELFF.

The CDR3 sequence is CASSLEAGGPADTQYF. The CDR3 DNA sequence: TGCGCCAGCAGCTTGGAAGCGGGAGGGCCCGCAGATACGCAGTATTTT. The chain carries TRBV5-1 and TRBJ2-3; TRBD2 agrees at 10 bases. This CDR3 is built from 16 residues. Germline loops: CDR1 SGHRS, CDR2 YFSETQ. V gave up 0 bases and J gave up 4 bases; unmatched junction bases: 5.

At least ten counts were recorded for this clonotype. CDR3 protein: CASSFFQGLAGATQYF. In DNA form, the CDR3 reads TGTGCCAGCAGTTTTTTTCAAGGTCTAGCGGGAGCTACGCAGTATTTT. V usage is TRBV12-3 or TRBV12-4 and J usage is TRBJ2-3, with 10 bases that match TRBD2. The CDR3 runs to 16 residues. V lost 3 bases and J lost 8; bases outside the gene matches: 11.

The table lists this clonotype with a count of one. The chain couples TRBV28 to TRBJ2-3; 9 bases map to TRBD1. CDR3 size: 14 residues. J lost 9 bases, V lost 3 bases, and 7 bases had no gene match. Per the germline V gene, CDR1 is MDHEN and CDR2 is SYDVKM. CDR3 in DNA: TGTGCCAGCAGTTTCTGGACAGGGGAAAAAACGCAGTATTTT. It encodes CASSFWTGEKTQYF.

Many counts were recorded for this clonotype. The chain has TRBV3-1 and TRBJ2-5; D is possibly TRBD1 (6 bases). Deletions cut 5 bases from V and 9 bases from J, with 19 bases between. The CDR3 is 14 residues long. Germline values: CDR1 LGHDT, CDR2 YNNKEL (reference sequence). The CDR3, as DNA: TGTGCCAGCAGCTCGACAGGAGGCACTATGGCCCAGTACTTC. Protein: CASSSTGGTMAQYF.

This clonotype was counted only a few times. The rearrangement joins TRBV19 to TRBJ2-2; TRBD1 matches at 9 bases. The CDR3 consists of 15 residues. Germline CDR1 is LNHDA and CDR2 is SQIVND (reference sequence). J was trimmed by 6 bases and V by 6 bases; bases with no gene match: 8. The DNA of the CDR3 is TGTGCCAGTAGCCGGGGACAGGGTTTCCCCGGGGAGCTGTTTTTT. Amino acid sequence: CASSRGQGFPGELFF.

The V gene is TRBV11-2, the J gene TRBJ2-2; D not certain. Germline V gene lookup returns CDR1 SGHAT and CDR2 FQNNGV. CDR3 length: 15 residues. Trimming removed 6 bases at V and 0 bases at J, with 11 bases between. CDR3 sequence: CASRSGQTNTGELFF. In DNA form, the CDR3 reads TGTGCCAGCAGATCCGGTCAGACGAACACCGGGGAGCTGTTTTTT.

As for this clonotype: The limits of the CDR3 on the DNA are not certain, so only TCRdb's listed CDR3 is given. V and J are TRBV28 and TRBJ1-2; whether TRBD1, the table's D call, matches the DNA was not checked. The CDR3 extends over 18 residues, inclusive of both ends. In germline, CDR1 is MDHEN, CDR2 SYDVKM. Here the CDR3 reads CASSLLNYEQYFGPGYTF.

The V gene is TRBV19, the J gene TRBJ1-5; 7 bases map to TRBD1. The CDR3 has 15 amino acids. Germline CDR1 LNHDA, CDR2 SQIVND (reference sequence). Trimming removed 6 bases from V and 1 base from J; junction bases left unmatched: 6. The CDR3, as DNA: TGTGCCAGTAGAACAAGACAGGGAAGCAATCAGCCCCAGCATTTT. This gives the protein CASRTRQGSNQPQHF. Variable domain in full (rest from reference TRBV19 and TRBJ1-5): DGGITQSPKYLFRKEGQNVTLSCEQNLNHDAMYWYRQDPGQGLRLIYYSQIVNDFQKGDIAEGYSVSREKKESFPLTVTSAQKNPTAFYLCASRTRQGSNQPQHFGDGTRLSIL.

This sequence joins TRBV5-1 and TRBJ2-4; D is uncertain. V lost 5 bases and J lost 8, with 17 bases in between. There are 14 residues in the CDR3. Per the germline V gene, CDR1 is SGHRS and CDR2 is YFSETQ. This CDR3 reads CASSSGPHGYIQYF. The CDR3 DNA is TGCGCCAGCAGTTCCGGACCCCACGGGTACATTCAGTACTTC.

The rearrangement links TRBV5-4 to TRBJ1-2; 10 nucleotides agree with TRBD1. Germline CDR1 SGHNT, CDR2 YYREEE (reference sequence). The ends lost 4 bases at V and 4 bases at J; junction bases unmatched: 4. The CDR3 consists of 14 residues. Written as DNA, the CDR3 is TGTGCCAGCAGCCCCCGGGACAGGGGCTATGGCTACACCTTC. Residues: CASSPRDRGYGYTF.

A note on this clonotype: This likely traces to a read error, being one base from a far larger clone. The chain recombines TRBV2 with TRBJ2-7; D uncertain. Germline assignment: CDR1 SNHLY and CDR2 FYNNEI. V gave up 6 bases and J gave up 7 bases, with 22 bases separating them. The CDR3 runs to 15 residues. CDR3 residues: CASSPNPSSYNEQYF. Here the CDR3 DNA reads TGTGCCAGCAGCCCTAACCCGAGCTCCTACAATGAGCAGTACTTC.

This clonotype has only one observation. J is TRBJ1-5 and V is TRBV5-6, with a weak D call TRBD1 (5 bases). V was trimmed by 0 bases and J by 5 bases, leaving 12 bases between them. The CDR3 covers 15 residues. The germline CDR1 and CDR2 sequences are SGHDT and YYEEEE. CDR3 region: CASSLAPGGDQPQHF. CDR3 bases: TGTGCCAGCAGCTTGGCTCCCGGGGGGGATCAGCCCCAGCATTTT.